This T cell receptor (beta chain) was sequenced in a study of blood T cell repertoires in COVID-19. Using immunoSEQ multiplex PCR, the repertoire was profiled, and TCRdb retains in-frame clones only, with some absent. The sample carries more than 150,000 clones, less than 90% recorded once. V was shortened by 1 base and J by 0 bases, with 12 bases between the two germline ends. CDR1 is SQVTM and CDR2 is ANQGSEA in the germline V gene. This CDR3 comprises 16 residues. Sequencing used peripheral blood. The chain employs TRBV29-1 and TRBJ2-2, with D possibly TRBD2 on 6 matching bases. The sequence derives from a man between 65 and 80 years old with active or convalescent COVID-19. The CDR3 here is CSVEGALAPNTGELFF. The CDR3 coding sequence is TGCAGCGTTGAAGGTGCTCTAGCGCCGAACACCGGGGAGCTGTTTTTT.